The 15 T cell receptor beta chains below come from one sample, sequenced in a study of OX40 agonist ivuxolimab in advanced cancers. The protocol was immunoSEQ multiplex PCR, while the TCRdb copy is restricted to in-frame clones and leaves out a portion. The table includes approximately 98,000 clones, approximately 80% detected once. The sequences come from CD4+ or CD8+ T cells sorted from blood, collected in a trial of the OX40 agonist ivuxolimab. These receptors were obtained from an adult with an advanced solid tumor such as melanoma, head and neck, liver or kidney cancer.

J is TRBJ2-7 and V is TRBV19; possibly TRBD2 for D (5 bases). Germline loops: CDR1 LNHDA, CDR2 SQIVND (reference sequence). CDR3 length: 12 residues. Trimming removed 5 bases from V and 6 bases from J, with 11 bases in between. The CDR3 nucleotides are TGTGCCAGTAGTCCGCTCCGGGGCGAGCAGTACTTC. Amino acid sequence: CASSPLRGEQYF.

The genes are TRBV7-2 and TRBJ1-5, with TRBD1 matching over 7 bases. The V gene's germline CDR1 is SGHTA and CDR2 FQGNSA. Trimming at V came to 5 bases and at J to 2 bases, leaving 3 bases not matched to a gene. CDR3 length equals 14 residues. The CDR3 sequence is CASSPDRRNQPQHF. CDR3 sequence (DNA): TGTGCCAGCAGCCCGGACAGGCGCAATCAGCCCCAGCATTTT.

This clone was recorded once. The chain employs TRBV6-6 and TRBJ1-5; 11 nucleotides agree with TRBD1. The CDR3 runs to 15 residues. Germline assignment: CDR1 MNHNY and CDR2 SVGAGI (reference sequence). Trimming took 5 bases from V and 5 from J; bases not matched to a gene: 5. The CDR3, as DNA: TGTGCCAGCAGTACCGGGACAGGGGGATATCAGCCCCAGCATTTT. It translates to CASSTGTGGYQPQHF.

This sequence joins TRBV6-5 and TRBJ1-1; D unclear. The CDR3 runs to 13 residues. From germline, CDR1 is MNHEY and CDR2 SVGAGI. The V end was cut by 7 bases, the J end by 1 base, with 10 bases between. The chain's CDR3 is CASTPDANTEAFF. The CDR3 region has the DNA TGTGCCAGCACCCCGGACGCGAACACTGAAGCTTTCTTT.

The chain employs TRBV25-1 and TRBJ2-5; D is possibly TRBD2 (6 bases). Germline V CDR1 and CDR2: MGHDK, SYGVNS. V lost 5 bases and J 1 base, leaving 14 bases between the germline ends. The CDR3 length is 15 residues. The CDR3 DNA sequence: TGTGCCAGCAGTCCGGGACTTCTATTCCAAGAGACCCAGTACTTC. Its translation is CASSPGLLFQETQYF.

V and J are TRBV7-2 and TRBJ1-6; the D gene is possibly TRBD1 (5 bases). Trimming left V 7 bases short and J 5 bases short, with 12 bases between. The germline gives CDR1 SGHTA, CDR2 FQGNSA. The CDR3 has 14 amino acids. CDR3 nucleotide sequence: TGTGCCAGCAACAGACAGTTAGATAATTCACCCCTCCACTTT. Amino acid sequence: CASNRQLDNSPLHF.

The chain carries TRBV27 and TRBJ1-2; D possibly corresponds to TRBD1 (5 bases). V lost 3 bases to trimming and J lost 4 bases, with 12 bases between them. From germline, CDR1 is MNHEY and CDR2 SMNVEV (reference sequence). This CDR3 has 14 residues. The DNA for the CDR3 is TGTGCCAGCAGTTTGCAGGCTCAGGGCTATGGCTACACCTTC. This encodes CASSLQAQGYGYTF.

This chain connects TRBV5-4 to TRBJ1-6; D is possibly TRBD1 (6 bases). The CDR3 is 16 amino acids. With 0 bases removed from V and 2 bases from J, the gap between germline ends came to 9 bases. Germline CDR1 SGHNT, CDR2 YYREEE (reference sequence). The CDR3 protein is CASSLERGTYNSPLHF. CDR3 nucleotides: TGTGCCAGCAGCTTGGAAAGGGGGACCTATAATTCACCCCTCCACTTT. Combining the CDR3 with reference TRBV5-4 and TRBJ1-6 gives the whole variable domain ETGVTQSPTHLIKTRGQQVTLRCSSQSGHNTVSWYQQALGQGPQFIFQYYREEENGRGNFPPRFSGLQFPNYSSELNVNALELDDSALYLCASSLERGTYNSPLHFGNGTRLTVT.

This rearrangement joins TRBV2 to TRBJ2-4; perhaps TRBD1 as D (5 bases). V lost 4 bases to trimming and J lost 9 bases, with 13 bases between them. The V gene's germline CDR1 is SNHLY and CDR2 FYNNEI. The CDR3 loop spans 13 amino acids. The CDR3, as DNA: TGTGCCAGCAGTGGAGGTCAGGGCGGCATTCAGTACTTC. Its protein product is CASSGGQGGIQYF. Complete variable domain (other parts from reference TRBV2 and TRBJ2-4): EPEVTQTPSHQVTQMGQEVILRCVPISNHLYFYWYRQILGQKVEFLVSFYNNEISEKSEIFDDQFSVERPDGSNFTLKIRSTKLEDSAMYFCASSGGQGGIQYFGAGTRLSVL.

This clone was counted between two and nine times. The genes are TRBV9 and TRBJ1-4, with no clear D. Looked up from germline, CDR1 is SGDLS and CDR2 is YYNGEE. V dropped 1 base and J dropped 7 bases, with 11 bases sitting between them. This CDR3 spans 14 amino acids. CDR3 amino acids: CASSVSFRGEKLFF. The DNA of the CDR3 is TGTGCCAGCAGCGTAAGTTTCCGGGGTGAAAAACTGTTTTTT.

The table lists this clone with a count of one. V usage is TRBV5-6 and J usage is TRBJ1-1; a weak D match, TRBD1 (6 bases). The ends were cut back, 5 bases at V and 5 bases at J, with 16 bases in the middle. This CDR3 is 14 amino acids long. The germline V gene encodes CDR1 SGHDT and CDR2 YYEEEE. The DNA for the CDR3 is TGTGCCAGCAGGGTACAGGGCACGCGGACTGAAGCTTTCTTT. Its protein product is CASRVQGTRTEAFF.

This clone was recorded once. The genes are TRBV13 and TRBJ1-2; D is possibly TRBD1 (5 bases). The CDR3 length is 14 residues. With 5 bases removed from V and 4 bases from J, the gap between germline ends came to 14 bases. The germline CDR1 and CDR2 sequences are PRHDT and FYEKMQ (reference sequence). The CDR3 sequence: CASSEKRGFYGYTF. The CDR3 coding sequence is TGTGCCAGCAGCGAGAAGAGGGGTTTCTATGGCTACACCTTC.

CDR3 bases: TGCAGCGTTGGGCATCCGGCGCTCACGGGAACTGAAGCTTTCTTT. Residues: CSVGHPALTGTEAFF. The chain has TRBV29-1 and TRBJ1-1; D unclear. The V gene's germline CDR1 is SQVTM and CDR2 ANQGSEA. CDR3 length: 15 amino acids. V shed 4 bases and J shed 5 bases, with 20 bases lying between them.

CDR3 sequence: CASSESFRGLYTF. CDR3 nucleotides: TGTGCCAGCAGTGAAAGCTTCAGGGGTCTCTACACCTTC. The V and J genes are TRBV6-1 and TRBJ1-2; TRBD1 is a possible D gene (6 bases). Looked up from germline, CDR1 is MNHNS and CDR2 is SASEGT. CDR3 length: 13 amino acids. V was pared by 2 bases and J by 10 bases, with 14 bases between.

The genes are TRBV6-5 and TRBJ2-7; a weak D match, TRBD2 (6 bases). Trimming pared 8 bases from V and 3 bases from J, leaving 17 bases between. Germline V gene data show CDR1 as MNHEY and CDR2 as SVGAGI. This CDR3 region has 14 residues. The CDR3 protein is CASAIRRGFYEQYF. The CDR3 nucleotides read TGTGCCAGCGCCATACGGCGGGGTTTCTACGAGCAGTACTTC.